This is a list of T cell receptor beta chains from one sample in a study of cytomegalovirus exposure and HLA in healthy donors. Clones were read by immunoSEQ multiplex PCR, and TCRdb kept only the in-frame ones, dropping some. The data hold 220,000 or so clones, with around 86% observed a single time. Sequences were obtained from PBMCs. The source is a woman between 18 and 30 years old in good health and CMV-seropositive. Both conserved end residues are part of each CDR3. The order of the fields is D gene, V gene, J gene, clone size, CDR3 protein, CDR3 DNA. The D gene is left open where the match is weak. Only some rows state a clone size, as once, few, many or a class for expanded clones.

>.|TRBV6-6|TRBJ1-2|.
CASSYSQVYGYTF
TGTGCCAGCAGTTACTCGCAGGTCTATGGCTACACCTTC
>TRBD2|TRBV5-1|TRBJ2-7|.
CASMSSGASYEQYF
TGCGCCAGCATGTCTAGCGGGGCCTCCTACGAGCAGTACTTC
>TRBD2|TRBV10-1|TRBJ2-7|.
CASSPVAGRSYEQYF
TGCGCCAGCAGTCCCGTAGCGGGACGCTCGTACGAGCAGTACTTC
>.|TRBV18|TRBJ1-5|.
CASSPPGGNQPQHF
TGTGCCAGCTCACCACCAGGGGGAAATCAGCCCCAGCATTTT
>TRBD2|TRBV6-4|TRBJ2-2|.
CASSGLAGAGTGELFF
TGTGCCAGCAGCGGACTAGCGGGAGCGGGTACCGGGGAGCTGTTTTTT
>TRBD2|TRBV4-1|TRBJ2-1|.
CASSHRYSGSLPYNEQFF
TGCGCCAGCAGCCATCGTTATAGCGGGAGTCTTCCCTACAATGAGCAGTTCTTC
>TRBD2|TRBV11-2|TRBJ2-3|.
CASSLGRLAGADTQYF
TGTGCCAGCAGCTTAGGGCGACTAGCGGGAGCAGATACGCAGTATTTT
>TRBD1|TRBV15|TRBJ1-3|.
CATSRRTGGSSGNTIYF
TGTGCCACCAGCAGGAGGACAGGGGGAAGTTCTGGAAACACCATATATTTT
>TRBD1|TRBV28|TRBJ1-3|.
CASIRGQGAIESGNTIYF
TGTGCCAGCATCCGGGGACAGGGGGCGATTGAATCTGGAAACACCATATATTTT
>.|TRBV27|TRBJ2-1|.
CASSSPVAISEQFF
TGTGCCAGCAGTTCCCCTGTAGCTATCAGTGAGCAGTTCTTC
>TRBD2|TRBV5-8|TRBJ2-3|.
CASSLRNVAGVEDTQYF
TGTGCCAGCAGCTTGAGGAATGTAGCGGGAGTCGAAGATACGCAGTATTTT
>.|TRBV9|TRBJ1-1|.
CASSPYTLNTEAFF
TGTGCCAGCAGCCCTTACACCCTCAACACTGAAGCTTTCTTT
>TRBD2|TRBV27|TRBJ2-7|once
CASSLYPSGAYEQYF
TGTGCCAGCAGTTTATACCCTAGCGGAGCTTACGAGCAGTACTTC
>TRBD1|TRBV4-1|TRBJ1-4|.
CASSRSLGTGNEKLFF
TGCGCCAGCAGCCGTTCTTTGGGGACAGGGAATGAAAAACTGTTTTTT
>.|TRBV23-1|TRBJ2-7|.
CASSQSGQLFYEQYF
TGCGCCAGCAGTCAATCGGGGCAGCTATTCTACGAGCAGTACTTC
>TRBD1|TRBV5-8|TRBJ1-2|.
CASSPPSGTAYYGYTF
TGTGCCAGCAGTCCACCCTCCGGGACAGCCTACTATGGCTACACCTTC
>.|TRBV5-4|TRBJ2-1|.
CASSSPTDTYNEQFF
TGTGCCAGCAGCTCCCCGACTGATACCTACAATGAGCAGTTCTTC
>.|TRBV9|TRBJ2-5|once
CASSVAATGPGETQYF
TGTGCCAGCAGCGTAGCCGCCACAGGGCCGGGAGAGACCCAGTACTTC
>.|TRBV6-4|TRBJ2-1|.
CATRTSEQFF
TGTGCCACCCGGACAAGTGAGCAGTTCTTC
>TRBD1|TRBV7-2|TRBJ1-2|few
CASSPDRGPYGYTF
TGTGCCAGCAGCCCCGACAGGGGGCCCTATGGCTACACCTTC
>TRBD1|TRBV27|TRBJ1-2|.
CASSSPSRQGASGYTF
TGTGCCAGCAGTTCCCCTTCTCGACAGGGGGCCTCTGGCTACACCTTC
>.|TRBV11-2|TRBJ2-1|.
CASSAIKGQKNNEQFF
TGTGCCAGCAGCGCAATAAAAGGACAGAAAAACAATGAGCAGTTCTTC
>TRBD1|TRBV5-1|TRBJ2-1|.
CASSLGQDRAKQFF
TGCGCCAGCAGCTTGGGTCAAGACAGGGCTAAGCAGTTCTTC
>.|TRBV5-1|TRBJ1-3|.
CASSLDRAAGNTIYF
TGCGCCAGCAGCTTGGACAGGGCAGCTGGAAACACCATATATTTT
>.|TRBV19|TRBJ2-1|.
CASSMDTTYNEQFF
TGTGCCAGTAGTATGGACACGACCTACAATGAGCAGTTCTTC
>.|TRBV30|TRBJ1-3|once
CAWSLASGNTIYF
TGTGCCTGGAGTCTAGCCTCTGGAAACACCATATATTTT
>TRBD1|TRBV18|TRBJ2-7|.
CASSAGQGDYEQYF
TGTGCCAGCTCAGCGGGACAGGGTGACTACGAGCAGTACTTC
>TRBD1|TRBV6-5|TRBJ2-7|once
CASSYWGRATGGEQYF
TGTGCCAGCAGTTACTGGGGACGCGCGACAGGGGGCGAGCAGTACTTC
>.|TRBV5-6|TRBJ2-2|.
CASSLGGGELFF
TGTGCCAGCAGCTTGGGCGGCGGGGAGCTGTTTTTT